This passage covers 25 T cell receptor beta chains from one sample sequenced in a study of T cells in narcolepsy. Assay: immunoSEQ multiplex PCR; the TCRdb copy retains only in-frame clones and omits some. The data contain some 30,000 clones, 75% to 90% of them singletons. The sample comprised CD45RA- memory CD4+ T cells from PBMCs. The receptors stem from a human donor with narcolepsy.

This clone was observed a few times. CDR3 in amino acids: CASRPRFGTVNTEAFF. As DNA, the CDR3 is TGTGCCAGCAGACCTCGGTTTGGGACGGTGAACACTGAAGCTTTCTTT. This chain uses TRBV5-5 with TRBJ1-1; D may be TRBD1 (5 bases). Germline CDR1 is SGHKS and CDR2 is YYEKEE (reference sequence). V dropped 5 bases and J dropped 0 bases, with 17 bases sitting between them. The CDR3 is made up of 16 amino acids. The entire variable domain, with the rest obtained from reference TRBV5-5 and TRBJ1-1, is as follows: DAGVTQSPTHLIKTRGQQVTLRCSPISGHKSVSWYQQVLGQGPQFIFQYYEKEERGRGNFPDRFSARQFPNYSSELNVNALLLGDSALYLCASRPRFGTVNTEAFFGQGTRLTVV.

The CDR3 is CASSDRAGGSYEQYF. The CDR3 coding sequence is TGTGCCAGCAGTGACCGGGCAGGGGGCTCCTACGAGCAGTACTTC. The chain joins TRBV25-1 to TRBJ2-7, with 7 bases that match TRBD1. The germline CDR1 and CDR2 sequences are MGHDK and SYGVNS. This CDR3 is built from 15 residues. J was trimmed by 0 bases and V by 3 bases; bases with no gene match: 5.

The rearrangement joins TRBV6-5 to TRBJ1-2; a weak D match, TRBD1 (5 bases). V lost 7 bases, J lost 7 bases, and 13 bases lay in between. The CDR3 runs 12 residues. From germline, CDR1 is MNHEY and CDR2 SVGAGI. The DNA for the CDR3 is TGTGCCAGCACCCGGGGCGGGAGTGGCTACACCTTC. It codes for CASTRGGSGYTF.

The V and J genes are TRBV2 and TRBJ2-6; 8 bases match TRBD1. J gave up 0 bases and V 6 bases, and 7 bases lay outside the gene matches. Germline V gives CDR1 SNHLY, CDR2 FYNNEI. The CDR3 has 17 amino acids. CDR3 amino acids: CASSPRQGTSGANVLTF. Written as DNA, the CDR3 is TGTGCCAGCAGCCCCCGACAGGGGACCTCTGGGGCCAACGTCCTGACTTTC.

The J gene is TRBJ2-5, the V gene TRBV6-1, with D tentatively TRBD2 (6 bases). The germline V gene has CDR1 MNHNS and CDR2 SASEGT. V lost 2 bases and J lost 9, with 13 bases in between. The CDR3 spans 13 residues. CDR3 in DNA: TGTGCCAGCAGTGAACACCTCCCGGGGGCCCAGTACTTC. This encodes CASSEHLPGAQYF.

This chain uses TRBV19 with TRBJ2-7; TRBD2 matches at 7 bases. The V segment lost 3 bases and the J segment 6 bases; nucleotides outside the gene matches: 8. Germline CDR1 is LNHDA and CDR2 is SQIVND (reference sequence). The CDR3 extends over 14 amino acids. DNA for the CDR3: TGTGCCAGTAGTATCGGGCGGGAGTCGACCGAGCAGTACTTC. Protein sequence: CASSIGRESTEQYF.

The chain links TRBV20-1 to TRBJ2-5, with D perhaps TRBD1 (5 bases). The germline CDR1 and CDR2 sequences are DFQATT and SNEGSKA (reference sequence). This CDR3 is built from 11 residues. V dropped 2 bases and J dropped 5 bases, with 6 bases sitting between them. The DNA for the CDR3 is TGCAGTGCTAGACAGGGCGAGACCCAGTACTTC. Its translation: CSARQGETQYF.

The DNA of the CDR3 is TGTGCCAGTAGTGGAGAACTAGCGGGAGGGCCGAATACGCAGTATTTT. The encoded protein is CASSGELAGGPNTQYF. The chain employs TRBV19 and TRBJ2-3; 13 nucleotides match TRBD2. V shed 5 bases, J shed 7 bases, and the junction held 9 bases outside the gene matches. The germline V gene has CDR1 LNHDA and CDR2 SQIVND (reference sequence). The CDR3 sequence is 16 residues long.

This chain links TRBV4-3 with TRBJ1-2, with 9 bases identical to TRBD1. Germline V gives CDR1 LGHNA, CDR2 YSLEER. The CDR3 runs to 16 residues. V shed 0 bases and J 7 bases; nucleotides not matched to a gene: 9. CDR3 DNA: TGCGCCAGCAGCCAAGACCTAACAGGGGGCAAGGTTGGCTACACCTTC. It translates to CASSQDLTGGKVGYTF.

V and J are TRBV7-2 and TRBJ2-2; 7 positions agree with TRBD1. Germline V gene lookup returns CDR1 SGHTA and CDR2 FQGNSA. J lost 5 bases, V lost 5 bases, and 5 bases had no gene match. This CDR3 is 14 amino acids long. CDR3: CASSKEQGTGELFF. CDR3 nucleotide sequence: TGTGCCAGCAGCAAAGAACAGGGGACCGGGGAGCTGTTTTTT.

The V and J genes are TRBV12-2 and TRBJ1-2. TRBV12-2 counts as a pseudogene. The CDR3 is 12 residues long. The CDR3 nucleotides are TGTGCAAGTCGCTCTCCCCAATATGGCTACACCTTC. This sequence encodes CASRSPQYGYTF.

The chain carries TRBV7-2 and TRBJ2-2; possible D gene TRBD2, 5 bases. Trimming removed 5 bases from V and 6 bases from J, with 13 bases in between. This CDR3 has 14 residues. Germline CDR1 SGHTA, CDR2 FQGNSA. The CDR3 region has the DNA TGTGCCAGCAGCAGGCAGGCGGAGGCCGGGGAGCTGTTTTTT. Protein sequence: CASSRQAEAGELFF.

This clone occurred once. J is TRBJ1-5 and V is TRBV2; D is undetermined. CDR1 SNHLY and CDR2 FYNNEI come from the germline V gene. Trimming cost V 7 bases and J 2 bases, with 9 bases left between them. The CDR3 has 13 residues. This chain's CDR3 is CASTYRGNQPQHF. The CDR3 DNA reads TGTGCCAGCACATACCGGGGCAATCAGCCCCAGCATTTT.

The genes are TRBV5-1 and TRBJ2-3; maybe TRBD1 (5 bases). V shed 1 base and J shed 1 base, with 10 bases lying between them. CDR3 length: 15 residues. The germline gives CDR1 SGHRS, CDR2 YFSETQ. The DNA for the CDR3 is TGCGCCAGCAGCTTGAGGGGCATGGGCACAGATACGCAGTATTTT. Translating it yields CASSLRGMGTDTQYF. The full variable domain, its missing parts supplied by reference TRBV5-1 and TRBJ2-3, is KAGVTQTPRYLIKTRGQQVTLSCSPISGHRSVSWYQQTPGQGLQFLFEYFSETQRNKGNFPGRFSGRQFSNSRSEMNVSTLELGDSALYLCASSLRGMGTDTQYFGPGTRLTVL.

The chain uses TRBV18 and TRBJ2-6, with D uncertain. The CDR3 is 15 residues long. In germline, CDR1 is KGHSH, CDR2 LQKENI. Trimming pared 4 bases from V and 0 bases from J, leaving 7 bases between. Here the CDR3 DNA reads TGTGCCAGCTCACTCCAAAACTCTGGGGCCAACGTCCTGACTTTC. Its translation is CASSLQNSGANVLTF.

The genes are TRBV29-1 and TRBJ1-1, with a tentative D call TRBD1 (5 bases). The germline gives CDR1 SQVTM, CDR2 ANQGSEA. Trimming took off 4 bases at V and 2 bases at J, with 11 bases between the two ends. The CDR3 covers 13 residues. The CDR3 loop is CSVAGPFNTEAFF. Written as DNA, the CDR3 is TGCAGCGTTGCGGGACCGTTCAACACTGAAGCTTTCTTT.

This clone appeared once. This chain connects TRBV10-3 to TRBJ2-1, with D perhaps given as TRBD1 or TRBD2 (6 bases each). This CDR3 has 15 amino acids. V was shortened by 6 bases and J by 5 bases, with 17 bases between the two germline ends. The germline V gene has CDR1 ENHRY and CDR2 SYGVKD. CDR3 sequence (DNA): TGTGCCATCAGGGAGCCGGGGGCGGCCCACAATGAGCAGTTCTTC. Translation: CAIREPGAAHNEQFF.

This chain uses TRBV19 with TRBJ2-7, with D perhaps TRBD1 or TRBD2 (5 bases each). V lost 1 base and J 2 bases, leaving 18 bases between the germline ends. Germline CDR1 is LNHDA and CDR2 is SQIVND (reference sequence). The CDR3 has 17 residues. CDR3 coding DNA: TGTGCCAGTAGTATAGCGGACCTCCCCTGGGGGACCTACGAGCAGTACTTC. It codes for CASSIADLPWGTYEQYF.

V is TRBV14 and J is TRBJ1-6; 8 positions match TRBD1. Germline V gene data show CDR1 as SGHDN and CDR2 as FVKESK. The CDR3 loop spans 14 amino acids. Trimming took 4 bases from V and 6 from J; bases not matched to a gene: 2. DNA for the CDR3: TGTGCCAGCAGCCTCGACAGGGGTAATTCACCCCTCCACTTT. It is translated as CASSLDRGNSPLHF.

J is TRBJ2-2 and V is TRBV19; D is unclear. The CDR3 runs to 14 residues. CDR1 and CDR2 from the germline V gene are LNHDA and SQIVND (reference sequence). The germline V and J ends were trimmed by 1 base and 5 bases, with 8 bases remaining between them. CDR3 amino acids: CASSIGPGTGELFF. The CDR3 nucleotides are TGTGCCAGTAGTATAGGGCCCGGGACCGGGGAGCTGTTTTTT.

The CDR3 sequence is CASSLIWGETQYF. The CDR3 DNA follows: TGTGCCAGCAGTCTTATCTGGGGAGAGACCCAGTACTTC. V gene TRBV11-2 combines with J gene TRBJ2-5; no firm D call. Germline V gene sequence: CDR1 SGHAT, CDR2 FQNNGV. CDR3 length equals 13 residues. V was clipped by 6 bases and J by 4 bases, with 12 bases between them.

This chain uses TRBV7-2 with TRBJ2-7; no clear D. This CDR3 spans 12 amino acids. CDR1 is SGHTA, CDR2 FQGNSA, per germline. V was clipped by 4 bases and J by 4 bases, with 8 bases between them. The CDR3 nucleotides read TGTGCCAGCAGCTATAACCGATACGAGCAGTACTTC. Translating it yields CASSYNRYEQYF.

The chain is built from TRBV5-5 and TRBJ1-3, with 7 positions matching TRBD1. V dropped 2 bases and J dropped 0; count of bases not matched to a gene: 2. The CDR3 contains 15 residues. CDR1 SGHKS and CDR2 YYEKEE come from the germline V gene (reference sequence). This chain's CDR3 is CASSFGTDSGNTIYF. The CDR3 nucleotides read TGTGCCAGCAGCTTCGGGACAGACTCTGGAAACACCATATATTTT.

This clone was observed a handful of times. The rearrangement uses TRBV7-9 and TRBJ2-2; 8 positions match TRBD2. V shed 3 bases and J 5 bases; nucleotides not matched to a gene: 8. The V gene's germline CDR1 is SEHNR and CDR2 FQNEAQ (reference sequence). The CDR3 has 16 amino acids. The CDR3 sequence is CASSLAGGQGTGELFF. The DNA of the CDR3 is TGTGCCAGCAGCTTGGCGGGGGGCCAAGGGACCGGGGAGCTGTTTTTT.

The chain links TRBV7-8 to TRBJ2-2; D ambiguous. The CDR3 has 14 residues. V was shortened by 1 base and J by 5 bases, with 8 bases between the two germline ends. Germline V gene data show CDR1 as SGHVS and CDR2 as FQNEAQ. The chain's CDR3 is CASSLGEPTGELFF. For the CDR3, the DNA is TGTGCCAGCAGCTTAGGGGAACCTACCGGGGAGCTGTTTTTT.